These 14 T cell receptor beta chains were sequenced from one sample in a study of human T cells and chemical hapten exposure. Time point meaning: patch test 1, 2 weeks after DPC sensitization. Treatment of the sample: therapeutic diphenylcyclopropenone sensitization with weekly scalp DPC. TCRdb fed the RACE reads into MiXCR, producing one record per CDR3 protein. Among approximately 90,000 distinct CDR3 sequences listed, approximately 10% were seen once. The material sequenced was whole blood, taken in connection with sensitization to the hapten diphenylcyclopropenone (DPC). These TCRs come from a man between 35 and 55 years old with alopecia areata. Some clones in this sample may be carry-over from other donors' samples.

This clonotype came up a few times. CDR3 sequence reads: CASSDRGGAYNEQFF. The CDR3 DNA reads as TGTGCCAGCAGTGACAGGGGGGGAGCCTACAATGAGCAGTTCTTC. The chain recombines TRBV6-2 or TRBV6-3 with TRBJ2-1; 9 bases match TRBD1. Germline CDR1 is MNHEY and CDR2 is SVGEGT. CDR3 length: 15 amino acids. Trimming cost V 5 bases and J 2 bases; bases outside gene matches: 4.

The V gene is TRBV2, the J gene TRBJ2-7, with TRBD1 matching over 9 bases. CDR1 and CDR2 from the germline V gene are SNHLY and FYNNEI. The CDR3 consists of 16 residues. The trim removed 6 bases at V and 6 bases at J, leaving 15 bases unmatched. The CDR3: CASSGTGSVGSGEQYF. The CDR3 DNA sequence: TGTGCCAGCAGCGGGACAGGGTCCGTAGGTTCAGGCGAGCAGTACTTC.

This chain links TRBV7-2 with TRBJ2-7; 8 bases line up with TRBD2. The CDR3 sequence is 15 residues long. Per the germline V gene, CDR1 is SGHTA and CDR2 is FQGNSA. Trimming removed 4 bases from V and 5 bases from J; junction bases left unmatched: 10. The CDR3 DNA follows: TGTGCCAGCAGCTGGGGCGGGGGGACCCCTAACGAGCAGTACTTC. This sequence encodes CASSWGGGTPNEQYF.

The V call is TRBV29-1, the J call TRBJ2-7; either TRBD1 or TRBD2 may fit D (5 bases each). V gave up 2 bases and J gave up 3 bases, with 14 bases separating them. Germline CDR1 SQVTM, CDR2 ANQGSEA. The CDR3 contains 14 residues. The CDR3 sequence is CSVESGTLGYEQYF. The CDR3 DNA reads as TGCAGCGTTGAATCCGGGACCCTAGGCTACGAGCAGTACTTC.

The table lists this clonotype with a few counts. The chain combines TRBV28 with TRBJ2-1; tentatively, D is TRBD1 or TRBD2 (5 bases each). CDR3 length: 14 amino acids. The V end was cut by 4 bases, the J end by 2 bases, with 9 bases between. Per germline, CDR1 MDHEN and CDR2 SYDVKM. The CDR3 DNA reads as TGTGCCAGCAGTTGGGGGTTCCCCTACAATGAGCAGTTCTTC. Amino acids: CASSWGFPYNEQFF.

The chain recombines TRBV7-7 with TRBJ1-2; 8 bases fit TRBD1. J was trimmed by 4 bases and V by 6 bases; bases with no gene match: 7. The CDR3 sequence is 14 residues long. CDR1 SSHAT and CDR2 FNYEAQ come from the germline V gene (reference sequence). CDR3 sequence reads: CASRDRAYFYGYTF. The CDR3 DNA reads as TGTGCCAGCAGGGACAGGGCCTACTTCTATGGCTACACCTTC.

This rearrangement joins TRBV2 to TRBJ2-1, with 10 bases fitting TRBD1. Germline CDR1 SNHLY, CDR2 FYNNEI. This CDR3 has 15 amino acids. Trimming took 6 bases from V and 8 from J; bases not matched to a gene: 10. CDR3 residues: CASRALGTGVHEQFF. The CDR3 bases are TGTGCCAGCAGAGCTCTCGGGACAGGGGTGCATGAGCAGTTCTTC.

This clonotype was seen only a few times. The CDR3 nucleotides read TGTGCCAGCCAGGACCGTACGGGGGCGGCGGGTCAGCCCCAGCATTTT. Translation gives CASQDRTGAAGQPQHF. V and J are TRBV6-2 or TRBV6-3 and TRBJ1-5; tentatively, D is TRBD1 (6 bases). The CDR3 consists of 16 residues. In germline, CDR1 is MNHEY, CDR2 SVGEGT. V was cut by 8 bases and J by 6 bases, with 23 bases left in between.

This clonotype came up many times. V is TRBV2 and J is TRBJ1-1, with D maybe TRBD1 (6 bases). Looked up from germline, CDR1 is SNHLY and CDR2 is FYNNEI. V was cut by 6 bases and J by 4 bases, with 6 bases left in between. The CDR3 loop spans 11 amino acids. This chain's CDR3 is CASRDSTEAFF. DNA for the CDR3: TGTGCCAGCAGGGACAGCACTGAAGCTTTCTTT.

The chain combines TRBV29-1 with TRBJ2-5; 7 nucleotides match TRBD1. This CDR3 comprises 13 residues. J lost 5 bases, V lost 6 bases, and 9 bases had no gene match. Germline V lookup: CDR1 SQVTM, CDR2 ANQGSEA. CDR3 sequence (DNA): TGCAGCGTCCGAGGGGGCTCGGGGGAGACCCAGTACTTC. It translates to CSVRGGSGETQYF. Together with reference TRBV29-1 and TRBJ2-5, the CDR3 gives the full variable domain: SAVISQKPSRDICQRGTSLTIQCQVDSQVTMMFWYRQQPGQSLTLIATANQGSEATYESGFVIDKFPISRPNLTFSTLTVSNMSPEDSSIYLCSVRGGSGETQYFGPGTRLLVL.

This clonotype was detected many times. The CDR3 loop reads CASSQDLAGGADTQYF. CDR3 DNA: TGCGCCAGCAGCCAAGATTTAGCGGGAGGCGCAGATACGCAGTATTTT. The chain recombines TRBV4-3 with TRBJ2-3, with TRBD2 matching 10 bases. Germline trimming cut 0 bases from V and 4 bases from J; bases unmatched to any gene: 4. The germline V gene has CDR1 LGHNA and CDR2 YSLEER. CDR3 size: 16 residues.

This clonotype was detected many times. The DNA of the CDR3 is TGTGCCAGCAGCCCCGTGGTAGGGAGGAACACTGAAGCTTTCTTT. As protein: CASSPVVGRNTEAFF. V is TRBV9 and J is TRBJ1-1; D gene ambiguous. Germline assignment: CDR1 SGDLS and CDR2 YYNGEE. The CDR3 loop spans 15 amino acids. Trimming cost V 4 bases and J 1 base, with 14 bases left between them.

The table lists this clonotype with a few counts. The rearrangement uses TRBV29-1 and TRBJ2-5; D is perhaps TRBD1 (6 bases). Trimming pared 8 bases from V and 9 bases from J, leaving 22 bases between. Looked up from germline, CDR1 is SQVTM and CDR2 is ANQGSEA. The CDR3 is 13 amino acids. CDR3 DNA sequence: TGCAGCTCCCTTAGGGGGACCCAAGAACCCCAGTACTTC. Encoded protein: CSSLRGTQEPQYF.

The chain joins TRBV12-3 or TRBV12-4 to TRBJ2-7; 9 bases match TRBD2. Trimming at V came to 7 bases and at J to 2 bases, leaving 9 bases not matched to a gene. This CDR3 spans 15 amino acids. CDR3 DNA sequence: TGTGCCAGCACTACCTCCGCGGGAGGGACCTACGAGCAGTACTTC. This codes for CASTTSAGGTYEQYF.